This TCR beta chain is drawn from a study of blood T cell repertoires in COVID-19 (dated by TCRdb to the early 2020s). Notes on the research overall: Samples covering the acute and convalescent phases of COVID-19 were provided by collaborators in the United States, Italy and Spain. The dataset comprised deeply sampled blood TCRbeta repertoires from subjects exposed to, actively infected with, or recovered from COVID-19. The material from the prospective study consisted of cDNA or gDNA derived from T cells, B-cell-depleted T cells, or PBMCs. A de-identified subject ID, COVID-19 status, age in years and sex were almost always included in the sample metadata. The repertoires were released in a freely available public database meant as a resource for research on the immune response to SARS-CoV-2. Where available, HLA class I and class II types were taken from metadata supplied by the sample provider and were not determined by assay-based typing. Samples were obtained from the ongoing ImmuneRACE study (first 160 participants) and from roughly 1,300 subjects provided by 6 global collaborators.

Measured from the cysteine to the phenylalanine, the CDR3 is 15 residues long. Only the CDR3 DNA is retained, 45 bases long and in frame from the first base. Via the germline V gene (reference sequence), CDR1 is MNHEY and CDR2 SMNVEV. V is cut back by 2 bases and J by 3 bases, with 5 bases in the junction unmatched. The immunoSEQ Assay, a bias-controlled multiplex PCR, was used to amplify TCRbeta CDR3 regions from genomic DNA. Under the source paper's analysis protocol: The number of nucleated cells in each sample was estimated by amplification of reference gene primers within the assay. To quantify the absolute abundance of each unique TCRbeta CDR3 rearrangement, sequence reads were collapsed and filtered. For each sample, productive Simpson clonality was calculated as the square root of Simpson's diversity index across productive rearrangements. TCRdb limited this immuneACCESS table to in-frame rearrangements with V and J called. A share of clones is missing; checked studies link under half to unresolved V genes, and the rest is unexplained. That table furnishes V, J and clone size, whereas the DNA furnished D and trimming. The sample contains 300,000 to 350,000 clones, approximately 89% of them found a single time. Clones ranked in the top ten supply around 3.9% of the sample.

Remarks on this clone: There is no known antigen for this receptor. Base qualities were left out, and no much larger clone turns up one base away.

One collaborating source in Seattle enrolled patients while the patients were actively infected and followed the patients over time throughout the course of disease. Collaborating institutions collected whole blood in K2EDTA tubes following their own protocols. For TCRbeta analysis, collaborators shipped samples as frozen whole blood, isolated PBMCs, or DNA extracted from either of those sample types. General study outcomes and caveats: How much clinical and demographic metadata was included differed by source and by participant, and the metadata was provided uncurated.

Sequenced sample: peripheral blood. This chain is built from TRBV27 and TRBJ2-5; 8 middle bases align to TRBD1. The TCR originated in an older woman with COVID-19, enrolled during active disease. The encoded CDR3 is CASSLMSGGEETQYF. DNA sequence: TGTGCCAGCAGTTTAATGTCAGGGGGCGAAGAGACCCAGTACTTC.